A selection of T cell receptor beta chains follows, all from one sample in a study of cytomegalovirus exposure and HLA in healthy donors. This table comes from immunoSEQ multiplex PCR, and its TCRdb copy is limited to in-frame clones, with some not included. The sample has 100,000 to 150,000 clones; over 70% are singletons. Sequencing input: PBMCs. The receptors stem from a man in his forties in good health and CMV-seropositive. Each CDR3 is given without its conserved first and last residue. The D gene is left open where the match is weak.

>-|TRBV5-4|TRBJ2-7
ASSRGSYNYEQY
>TRBD2|TRBV2|TRBJ2-7
ASSETASGGYEQY
>-|TRBV7-9|TRBJ2-3
ASKTASTDTQY
>TRBD1|TRBV2|TRBJ1-2
ASSFSGTGYPYGYT
>TRBD2|TRBV5-1|TRBJ2-1
ASSLRTSGSGNEQF
>-|TRBV5-5|TRBJ2-5
ASSLTDTSQETQY
>TRBD1|TRBV7-9|TRBJ2-5
ASSSPGDRQETQY
>-|TRBV4-2|TRBJ1-5
ASSQDSGRDLSYQPQH
>-|TRBV27|TRBJ2-7
ASSLDAINPYEQY
>TRBD2|TRBV11-2|TRBJ2-1
ASSLRREGYSEQF
>-|TRBV6-4|TRBJ2-3
ASSHGLQGDTQY
>-|TRBV5-6|TRBJ1-2
ASSLVPRVRGYT
>TRBD1|TRBV19|TRBJ2-2
ASSSGTGGAGGELF
>-|TRBV19|TRBJ2-2
ASSSTGTGELF
>TRBD1|TRBV7-2|TRBJ2-1
ASSLTQGTYNEQF
>-|TRBV5-5|TRBJ2-6
ASSRDSSGANVLT
>-|TRBV5-6|TRBJ2-7
ASSQGGARSYEQY
>-|TRBV6-1|TRBJ1-2
ASILDGANYGYT
>TRBD1|TRBV6-6|TRBJ1-1
ASIDRGSMNTEAF
>-|TRBV6-1|TRBJ1-1
ASSDLAFSYTEAF
>-|TRBV7-9|TRBJ1-4
ASSLGGSDEKLF
>-|TRBV7-9|TRBJ1-5
ASSLDRDSNQPQH
>-|TRBV6-5|TRBJ1-2
ASSYGSGGYT
>TRBD1|TRBV6-4|TRBJ2-2
ASKWTGATGELF
>-|TRBV5-4|TRBJ1-1
ASSLDPTGEAF
>TRBD1|TRBV19|TRBJ2-7
ASSITGTGDYEQY
>TRBD1|TRBV5-6|TRBJ2-2
ASSSPTGLTGELF
>TRBD1|TRBV27|TRBJ1-6
ASSSFFATGDNSPLH
>TRBD2|TRBV27|TRBJ2-5
ASNKIAASGSVRETQY
>TRBD2|TRBV2|TRBJ2-7
ASRVTSGASYEQY
>-|TRBV7-2|TRBJ2-4
ASSPSGRGNIQY
>-|TRBV30|TRBJ2-3
AWSVEPRFRTDTQY
>-|TRBV30|TRBJ1-2
AWRRGGNYGYT
>-|TRBV21-1|TRBJ2-5
ASSPGTDETQY
>-|TRBV9|TRBJ2-7
ASSGSSYEQY
>-|TRBV12-2|TRBJ2-7
ASRLAPRGPDREQY
>-|TRBV29-1|TRBJ2-2
SAVLETGELF
>-|TRBV9|TRBJ2-7
ASSYRAQPGYEQY
>-|TRBV29-1|TRBJ2-2
SAAERNTGELF
>-|TRBV9|TRBJ2-1
ASSVEGQSYNEQF
>-|TRBV5-1|TRBJ1-1
ASRGGNEAF
>TRBD2|TRBV5-6|TRBJ2-3
ASSLRVAGDTQY
>-|TRBV29-1|TRBJ1-4
SVGQAREKLF
>TRBD1|TRBV27|TRBJ1-1
ASRRAFTEKGAPNTEAF
>TRBD1|TRBV5-4|TRBJ1-6
ASSPGQGISPLH
>-|TRBV7-9|TRBJ1-1
ASSLVAGGANTEAF
>-|TRBV11-1|TRBJ2-1
ASSIAQTTHNEQF
>TRBD1|TRBV11-2|TRBJ2-5
ASNLDRALETQY
>-|TRBV7-6|TRBJ1-1
ASSLVAGINTEAF